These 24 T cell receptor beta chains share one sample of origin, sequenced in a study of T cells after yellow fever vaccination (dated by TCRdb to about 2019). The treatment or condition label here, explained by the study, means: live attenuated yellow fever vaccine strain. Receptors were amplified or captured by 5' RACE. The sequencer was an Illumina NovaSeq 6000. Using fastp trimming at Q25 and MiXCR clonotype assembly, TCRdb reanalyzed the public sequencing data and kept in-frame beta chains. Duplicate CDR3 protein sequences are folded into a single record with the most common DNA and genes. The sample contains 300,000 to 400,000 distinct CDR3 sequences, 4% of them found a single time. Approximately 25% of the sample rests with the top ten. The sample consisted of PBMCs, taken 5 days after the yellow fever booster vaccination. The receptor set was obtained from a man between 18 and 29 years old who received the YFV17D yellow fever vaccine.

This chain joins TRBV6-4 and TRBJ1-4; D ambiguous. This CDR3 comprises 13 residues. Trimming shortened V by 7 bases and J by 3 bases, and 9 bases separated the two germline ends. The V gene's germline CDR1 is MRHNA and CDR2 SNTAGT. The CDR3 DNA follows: TGTGCCAGCACCAGCTACCCTAATGAAAAACTGTTTTTT. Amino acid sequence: CASTSYPNEKLFF.

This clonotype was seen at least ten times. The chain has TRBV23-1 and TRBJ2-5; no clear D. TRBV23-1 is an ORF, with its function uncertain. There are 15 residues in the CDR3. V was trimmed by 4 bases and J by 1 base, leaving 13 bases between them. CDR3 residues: CASSLDRPSQETQYF. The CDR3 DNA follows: TGCGCCAGCAGTCTGGATAGGCCGTCCCAAGAGACCCAGTACTTC.

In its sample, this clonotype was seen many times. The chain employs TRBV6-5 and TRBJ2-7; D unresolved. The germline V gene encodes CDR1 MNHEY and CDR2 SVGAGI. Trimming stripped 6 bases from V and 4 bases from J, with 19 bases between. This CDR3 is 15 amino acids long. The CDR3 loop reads CASRSSGVFGYEQYV. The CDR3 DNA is TGTGCCAGCAGGTCTAGTGGAGTGTTTGGGTACGAGCAGTACGTC.

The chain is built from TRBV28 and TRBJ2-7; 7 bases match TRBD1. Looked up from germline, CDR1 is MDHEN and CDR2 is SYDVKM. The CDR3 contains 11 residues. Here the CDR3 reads CATRDRGRHVV. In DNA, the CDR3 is TGTGCCACCCGGGACAGAGGCAGACATGTCGTC.

The CDR3 DNA is TGTGCCATCAGTCCGGACAGGGGTAGCAATCAGCCCCAGCATTTT. Translated, it gives CAISPDRGSNQPQHF. The V call is TRBV10-3, the J call TRBJ1-5; 9 nucleotides align to TRBD1. Germline CDR1 is ENHRY and CDR2 is SYGVKD. CDR3 size: 15 residues. Unmatched junction bases numbered 2, after V lost 5 bases and J lost 0 bases.

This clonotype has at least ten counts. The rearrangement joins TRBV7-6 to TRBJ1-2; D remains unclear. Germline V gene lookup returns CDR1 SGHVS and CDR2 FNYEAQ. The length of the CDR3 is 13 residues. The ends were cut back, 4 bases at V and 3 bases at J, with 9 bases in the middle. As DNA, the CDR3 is TGTGCCAGCAGCTCGGGGTTGGACTATGGCTACACCTTC. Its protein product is CASSSGLDYGYTF.

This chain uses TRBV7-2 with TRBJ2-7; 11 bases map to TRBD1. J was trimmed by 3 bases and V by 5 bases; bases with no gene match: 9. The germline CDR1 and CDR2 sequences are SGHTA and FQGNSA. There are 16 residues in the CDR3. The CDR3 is CASSHLGGQGGYEQYF. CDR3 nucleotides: TGTGCCAGCAGCCACCTTGGGGGACAGGGGGGCTACGAGCAGTACTTC. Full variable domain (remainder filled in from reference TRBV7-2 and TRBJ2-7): GAGVSQSPSNKVTEKGKDVELRCDPISGHTALYWYRQSLGQGLEFLIYFQGNSAPDKSGLPSDRFSAERTGGSVSTLTIQRTQQEDSAVYLCASSHLGGQGGYEQYFGPGTRLTVT.

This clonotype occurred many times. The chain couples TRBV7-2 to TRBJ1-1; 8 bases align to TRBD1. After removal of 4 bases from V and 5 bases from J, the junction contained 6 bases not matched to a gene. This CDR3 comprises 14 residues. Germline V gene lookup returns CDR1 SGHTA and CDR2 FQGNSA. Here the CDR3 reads CASSSYRGWTEAFF. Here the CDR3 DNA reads TGTGCCAGCAGCTCCTACAGGGGGTGGACTGAAGCTTTCTTT.

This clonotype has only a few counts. The CDR3 DNA sequence: TGTGCCACCAGTGATTTTGACGGCGAGACCCAGTACTTC. It yields the protein CATSDFDGETQYF. This chain links TRBV24-1 with TRBJ2-5; D is uncertain. The germline V gene encodes CDR1 KGHDR and CDR2 SFDVKD. The V end lost 1 base, the J end lost 5 bases, and 7 bases lay between the germline ends. The CDR3 is made up of 13 amino acids.

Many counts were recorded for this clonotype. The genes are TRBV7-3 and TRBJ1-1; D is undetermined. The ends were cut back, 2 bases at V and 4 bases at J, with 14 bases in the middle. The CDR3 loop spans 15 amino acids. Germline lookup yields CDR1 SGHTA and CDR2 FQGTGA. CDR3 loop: CASSLSSNRGTEAFF. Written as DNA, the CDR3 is TGTGCCAGCAGCTTATCCTCGAACCGTGGCACTGAAGCTTTCTTT. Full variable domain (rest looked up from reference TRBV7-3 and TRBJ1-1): GAGVSQTPSNKVTEKGKYVELRCDPISGHTALYWYRQSLGQGPEFLIYFQGTGAADDSGLPNDRFFAVRPEGSVSTLKIQRTERGDSAVYLCASSLSSNRGTEAFFGQGTRLTVV.

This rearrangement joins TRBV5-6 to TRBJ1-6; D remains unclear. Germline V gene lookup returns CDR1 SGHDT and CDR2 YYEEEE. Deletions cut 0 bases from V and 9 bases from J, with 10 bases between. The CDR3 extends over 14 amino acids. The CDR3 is CASSLGWSASPLHF. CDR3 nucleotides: TGTGCCAGCAGCTTGGGATGGTCGGCTTCACCCCTCCACTTT.

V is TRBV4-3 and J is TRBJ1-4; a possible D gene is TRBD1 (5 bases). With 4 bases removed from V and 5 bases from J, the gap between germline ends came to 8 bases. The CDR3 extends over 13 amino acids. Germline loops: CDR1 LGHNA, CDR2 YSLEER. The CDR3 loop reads CASSLRQNEKLFF. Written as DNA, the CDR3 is TGCGCCAGCAGCCTACGACAGAATGAAAAACTGTTTTTT.

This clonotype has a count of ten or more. The CDR3 reads CASSGQGRTYGYTF. Written as DNA, the CDR3 is TGTGCCAGCAGTGGACAGGGGAGGACCTATGGCTACACCTTC. The chain joins TRBV28 to TRBJ1-2, with 9 bases identical to TRBD1. The CDR3 length is 14 residues. The germline V gene has CDR1 MDHEN and CDR2 SYDVKM. Trimming at V came to 5 bases and at J to 4 bases, leaving 5 bases not matched to a gene.

CDR3 residues: CASRRTSGGPHEQYF. The CDR3 DNA reads TGTGCCAGCAGGCGGACTAGCGGGGGGCCCCACGAGCAGTACTTC. V and J are TRBV7-2 and TRBJ2-7; 14 nucleotides align to TRBD2. Germline CDR1 is SGHTA and CDR2 is FQGNSA. CDR3 length: 15 residues. With 6 bases clipped from V and 5 bases from J, the junction kept 6 bases outside the gene matches. Based on the CDR3 plus reference TRBV7-2 and TRBJ2-7, the full variable domain is GAGVSQSPSNKVTEKGKDVELRCDPISGHTALYWYRQSLGQGLEFLIYFQGNSAPDKSGLPSDRFSAERTGGSVSTLTIQRTQQEDSAVYLCASRRTSGGPHEQYFGPGTRLTVT.

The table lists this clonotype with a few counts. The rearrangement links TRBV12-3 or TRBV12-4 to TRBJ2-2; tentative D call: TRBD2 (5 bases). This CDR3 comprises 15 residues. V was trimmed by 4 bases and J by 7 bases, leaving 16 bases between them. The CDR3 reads CASSYRAASNGELFF. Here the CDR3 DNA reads TGTGCCAGCAGTTACCGAGCGGCGAGCAACGGGGAGCTGTTTTTT.

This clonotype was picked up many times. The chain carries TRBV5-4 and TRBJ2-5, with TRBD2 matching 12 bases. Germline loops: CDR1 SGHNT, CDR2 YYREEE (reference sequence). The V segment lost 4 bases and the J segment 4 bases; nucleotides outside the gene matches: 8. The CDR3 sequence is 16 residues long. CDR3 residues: CASSPWTSGDRETQYF. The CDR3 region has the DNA TGTGCCAGCAGCCCCTGGACTAGCGGGGATCGAGAGACCCAGTACTTC.

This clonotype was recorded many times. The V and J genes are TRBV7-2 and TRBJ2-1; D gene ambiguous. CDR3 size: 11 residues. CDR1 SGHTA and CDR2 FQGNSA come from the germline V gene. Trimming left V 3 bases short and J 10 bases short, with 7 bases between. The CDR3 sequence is CASSFLYEQFF. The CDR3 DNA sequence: TGTGCCAGCAGCTTTCTGTACGAGCAGTTCTTC.

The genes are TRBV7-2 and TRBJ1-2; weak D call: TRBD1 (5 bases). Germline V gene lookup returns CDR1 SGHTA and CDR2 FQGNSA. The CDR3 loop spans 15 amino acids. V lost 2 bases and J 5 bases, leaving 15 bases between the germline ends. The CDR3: CASSLTPDSPYGYTF. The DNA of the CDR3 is TGTGCCAGCAGCTTAACCCCCGACAGCCCTTATGGCTACACCTTC. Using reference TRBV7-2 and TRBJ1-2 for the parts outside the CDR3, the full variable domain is GAGVSQSPSNKVTEKGKDVELRCDPISGHTALYWYRQSLGQGLEFLIYFQGNSAPDKSGLPSDRFSAERTGGSVSTLTIQRTQQEDSAVYLCASSLTPDSPYGYTFGSGTRLTVV.

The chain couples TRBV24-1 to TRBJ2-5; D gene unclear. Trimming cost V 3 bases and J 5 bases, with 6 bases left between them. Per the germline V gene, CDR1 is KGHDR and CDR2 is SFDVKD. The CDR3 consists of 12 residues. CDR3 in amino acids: CATSDEGETQYF. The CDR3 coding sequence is TGTGCCACCAGTGATGAAGGGGAGACCCAGTACTTC.

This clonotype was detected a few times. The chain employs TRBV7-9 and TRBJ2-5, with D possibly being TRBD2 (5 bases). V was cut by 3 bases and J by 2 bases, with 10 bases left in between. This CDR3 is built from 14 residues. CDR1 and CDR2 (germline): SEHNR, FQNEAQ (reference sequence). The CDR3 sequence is CASSFEGFQETQYF. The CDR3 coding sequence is TGTGCCAGCAGCTTTGAGGGATTTCAAGAGACCCAGTACTTC.

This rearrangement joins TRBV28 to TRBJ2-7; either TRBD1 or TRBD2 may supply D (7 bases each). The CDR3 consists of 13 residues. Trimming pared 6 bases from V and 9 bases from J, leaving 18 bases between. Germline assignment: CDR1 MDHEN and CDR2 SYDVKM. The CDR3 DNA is TGTGCCAGCAGCTCTCTTGACAGGGAGGGGCAGTACGTC. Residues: CASSSLDREGQYV.

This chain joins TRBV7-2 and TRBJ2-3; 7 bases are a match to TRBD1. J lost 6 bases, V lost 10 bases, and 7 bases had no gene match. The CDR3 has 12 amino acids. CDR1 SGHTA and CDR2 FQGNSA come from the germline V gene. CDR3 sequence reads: CATHRGTDTQYF. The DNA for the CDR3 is TGTGCCACTCACAGGGGAACGGATACGCAGTATTTT.

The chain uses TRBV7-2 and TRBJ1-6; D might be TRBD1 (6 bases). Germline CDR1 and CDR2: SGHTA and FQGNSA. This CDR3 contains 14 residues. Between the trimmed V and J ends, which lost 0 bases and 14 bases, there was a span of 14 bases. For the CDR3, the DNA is TGTGCCAGCAGCTTAGCGAAGGGGGTGGTGGCCCTCCACTTT. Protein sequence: CASSLAKGVVALHF.

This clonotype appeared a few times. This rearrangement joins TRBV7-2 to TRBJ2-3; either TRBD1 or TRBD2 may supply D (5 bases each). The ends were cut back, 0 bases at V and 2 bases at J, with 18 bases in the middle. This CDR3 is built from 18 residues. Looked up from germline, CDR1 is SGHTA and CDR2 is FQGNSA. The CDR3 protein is CASSLALGAEYLTDTQYF. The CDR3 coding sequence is TGTGCCAGCAGCTTAGCGCTCGGGGCTGAGTACCTCACAGATACGCAGTATTTT.